This is a list of T cell receptor beta chains from one sample in a study of blood T cell repertoires in COVID-19. TCRdb's table, derived via immunoSEQ multiplex PCR, lists solely in-frame clones and lacks some. The data show roughly 180,000 clones, with around four fifths seen just once and 3.6% held by the top ten. Sequenced material: PBMCs or T cells enriched from blood (not recorded which). These receptors were obtained from a woman aged 45-60 years in a cohort exposed to, infected with or recovered from COVID-19 (not recorded which). The CDR3 runs from the conserved cysteine through the conserved F or W. The order of the fields is V gene, J gene, CDR3 protein.

>TRBV5-5|TRBJ2-7
CASSLWDSNYEQYF
>TRBV5-1|TRBJ2-3
CASSLEGTSGRDTQYF
>TRBV6-1|TRBJ2-5
CASSGRGRVVQETQYF
>TRBV28|TRBJ1-5
CASTTPGQGNQPQHF
>TRBV30|TRBJ2-7
CAWSGQHYEQYF
>TRBV28|TRBJ2-1
CASRDSGGNVDEQFF
>TRBV3-1/TRBV3-2|TRBJ2-5
CASSQEAAPETQYF
>TRBV5-5|TRBJ2-1
CASSSDGQLPYNEQFF
>TRBV6-2/TRBV6-3|TRBJ1-3
CASSYRQEISSGNTIYF
>TRBV6-5|TRBJ1-3
CASGTAPGNTIYF
>TRBV7-6|TRBJ2-1
CASSLAPGTAYNEQFF
>TRBV3-1/TRBV3-2|TRBJ2-5
CASSLRQGRGGQRETQYF
>TRBV11-2|TRBJ2-1
CASSLDPFRTDPVSYNEQFF
>TRBV9|TRBJ2-7
CASSAGLGPYEQYF
>TRBV30|TRBJ1-1
CAWSEGYGGTEAFF
>TRBV27|TRBJ2-7
CASSVRDRGTYEQYF
>TRBV5-6|TRBJ2-7
CASSLKQGALGEQYF
>TRBV21-1|TRBJ1-5
CASSTITVGWQPQHF
>TRBV6-6|TRBJ1-3
CASSSQEGSSGNTIYF
>TRBV5-1|TRBJ2-5
CASSPRGETQYF
>TRBV6-5|TRBJ2-1
CASSYGLAGRKPQFF
>TRBV19|TRBJ1-3
CASSFRGDENTIYF
>TRBV2|TRBJ1-5
CASRGTPSPQPQHF
>TRBV10-1|TRBJ2-3
CASLSQQLRDRESDTQYF
>TRBV7-2|TRBJ2-3
CASSLVGGFSTDTQYF
>TRBV2|TRBJ1-3
CASRGQSSSGNTIYF
>TRBV6-5|TRBJ1-4
CASGGAGTDNEKLFF
>TRBV11-2|TRBJ2-4
CASSLTRHAKNIQYF
>TRBV3-1/TRBV3-2|TRBJ1-2
CASSQDYGVERSYTF
>TRBV6-5|TRBJ1-6
CASKQGRNSPLHF
>TRBV2|TRBJ2-1
CASVSSGRAVNEQFF
>TRBV5-4|TRBJ2-7
CASRSSSGPFYEQYF
>TRBV5-1|TRBJ2-2
CASSLGGGRTGELFF
>TRBV10-3|TRBJ2-6
CATQGANVLTF
>TRBV10-3|TRBJ2-6
CAISMGQKSSGANVLTF
>TRBV6-5|TRBJ2-7
CATGKDSRAYEQYF
>TRBV5-5|TRBJ1-2
CASSPDPLGSYGYTF
>TRBV5-6|TRBJ1-1
CASRETGGNTEAFF
>TRBV6-2/TRBV6-3|TRBJ2-1
CASTPERFYNEQFF
>TRBV9|TRBJ1-5
CASSVAGEVGQPQHF
>TRBV6-7|TRBJ1-5
CASSYFKQGANREGNQPQHF
>TRBV5-1|TRBJ2-7
CASSLGPGSTYEQYF
>TRBV7-2|TRBJ2-5
CASSLGTSRETQYF
>TRBV15|TRBJ2-1
CATSLDRSSYNEQFF
>TRBV6-6|TRBJ2-1
CASNGLAGGAYNEQFF
>TRBV15|TRBJ2-3
CATSNSPTGLTDTQYF
>TRBV9|TRBJ2-1
CASSVSGGWNEQFF
>TRBV5-1|TRBJ2-1
CASSLGLAGNNEQFF
>TRBV10-3|TRBJ2-1
CATRGGQLYNEQFF
>TRBV7-3|TRBJ1-4
CASSLSPGPVEKLFF